The 9 T cell receptor beta chains below come from one sample, sequenced in a study of shared clonotypes between healthy human individuals. TCRdb's copy holds only in-frame clones and misses some; the assay was immunoSEQ multiplex PCR. This repertoire shows 2 million to 2.5 million clones, 93% found once; its top ten account for 0.36%. The sequencing input was naive CD4+ T cells from PBMCs. Sample subset: CD45RA+ positively selected. The receptor set was obtained from a man aged 18 to 30 in good health. Some clones in this sample may be carry-over from other donors' samples.

J is TRBJ2-2 and V is TRBV2; 8 bases map to TRBD1. V lost 1 base, J lost 4 bases, and 5 bases stayed unmatched. There are 16 residues in the CDR3. Germline V gene data show CDR1 as SNHLY and CDR2 as FYNNEI. CDR3 nucleotides: TGTGCCAGCAGTGAAGGAGGCGGACAGGGCACCGGGGAGCTGTTTTTT. This encodes CASSEGGGQGTGELFF.

About this clone itself: At the DNA level, this CDR3 is encoded by other sequences in the same sample as well. V and J are TRBV5-8 and TRBJ2-1; 11 nucleotides line up with TRBD2. Germline CDR1 reads SGHTS; CDR2 reads YDEGEE. The CDR3 runs to 15 residues. The V gene end was trimmed by 4 bases and the J gene end by 3 bases; junction bases not matched to a gene: 3. CDR3 sequence (DNA): TGTGCCAGCAGCAGGGGACTAGCGGACTACAATGAGCAGTTCTTC. Encoded protein: CASSRGLADYNEQFF.

This chain joins TRBV20-1 and TRBJ2-1; D may be TRBD2 (6 bases). Germline values: CDR1 DFQATT, CDR2 SNEGSKA (reference sequence). The CDR3 length is 11 residues. CDR3 coding DNA: TGCTCCGCCCTAGCGTACAATGAGCAGTTCTTC. Its translation is CSALAYNEQFF.

This clone was found once. The gene calls are TRBV4-2 and TRBJ2-3, with TRBD2 matching 7 bases. Trimming cost V 4 bases and J 9 bases; bases outside gene matches: 16. This CDR3 region has 16 residues. The germline V gene has CDR1 LGHNA and CDR2 YNFKEQ. In DNA form, the CDR3 reads TGTGCCAGCAGCCCTGATGTGGGGAGGGCTGCTATCACGCAGTATTTT. It codes for CASSPDVGRAAITQYF.

This clone showed up just once. The rearrangement joins TRBV7-3 to TRBJ2-1, with a weak D call TRBD1 (6 bases). The CDR3 runs 17 residues. The germline V gene has CDR1 SGHTA and CDR2 FQGTGA. The V end was cut by 4 bases, the J end by 10 bases, with 26 bases between. The CDR3 region has the DNA TGTGCCAGCAGCTCTAGATTCAGGGACACAGGTAGAAGGGAGCAGTTCTTC. Protein sequence: CASSSRFRDTGRREQFF.

This clone has a single count. This chain connects TRBV7-9 to TRBJ2-2; tentatively, D is TRBD1 (6 bases). The ends were cut back, 6 bases at V and 0 bases at J, with 11 bases in the middle. The germline V gene encodes CDR1 SEHNR and CDR2 FQNEAQ (reference sequence). The CDR3 sequence is 15 residues long. This CDR3 reads CASSPGQTNTGELFF. CDR3 DNA sequence: TGTGCCAGCAGTCCAGGACAGACGAACACCGGGGAGCTGTTTTTT.

The chain recombines TRBV19 with TRBJ2-5; 9 nucleotides agree with TRBD2. Trimming took 6 bases from V and 4 from J; bases not matched to a gene: 3. Looked up from germline, CDR1 is LNHDA and CDR2 is SQIVND (reference sequence). The CDR3 contains 13 residues. In DNA, the CDR3 is TGTGCCAGTAGAGGACTAGCGTCAGAGACCCAGTACTTC. This codes for CASRGLASETQYF.

V gene TRBV2 combines with J gene TRBJ2-7, with D tentatively TRBD1 (6 bases). The V and J ends lost 3 bases and 6 bases respectively, with 12 bases between them. This CDR3 region has 13 residues. Germline CDR1 reads SNHLY; CDR2 reads FYNNEI. The DNA of the CDR3 is TGTGCCAGCAGTGATGGGACATGGGCCGAGCAGTACTTC. This codes for CASSDGTWAEQYF.

The rearrangement joins TRBV11-2 to TRBJ2-1; D remains ambiguous. Trimming shortened V by 5 bases and J by 5 bases, and 10 bases separated the two germline ends. The CDR3 covers 13 residues. Germline V gene lookup returns CDR1 SGHAT and CDR2 FQNNGV. The CDR3 loop reads CASSPRRNNEQFF. The CDR3 nucleotides read TGTGCCAGCAGCCCGCGACGTAACAATGAGCAGTTCTTC.